This entry concerns a single T cell receptor (beta chain). The sample originates from a study of blood T cell repertoires in COVID-19. Overall study: COVID-19 samples collected from the United States, Italy and Spain covered acute and convalescent phases. T cells, B-cell-depleted T cells, or PBMCs provided the cDNA or gDNA that served as material.

Trimming pared 1 base from V and 4 bases from J, leaving 9 bases between. The CDR3 has 14 amino acids. The germline V gene encodes CDR1 SGHAT and CDR2 FQNNGV. Per the original methods: The assay estimated nucleated cells by amplifying reference gene primers. The assay was immunoSEQ multiplex PCR, and TCRdb's table has in-frame clones only and misses some. V, J and clone size reflect that table, while D and trimming were determined from the DNA. Found here are fewer than 500,000 clones, approximately 90% of them singletons; the top ten hold approximately 1.5%. The TCR comes from a woman between 25 and 40 years old with active or convalescent COVID-19. Source material: peripheral blood. V and J are TRBV11-2 and TRBJ2-3; D might be TRBD1 (5 bases). The CDR3: CASSLATGSDTQYF. The DNA of the CDR3 is TGTGCCAGCAGCTTAGCTACAGGCTCAGATACGCAGTATTTT.